This is a list of T cell receptor beta chains from one sample in a study of cytomegalovirus exposure and HLA in healthy donors. Profiling relied on immunoSEQ multiplex PCR, and the TCRdb table lists in-frame clones only, not all of them. The table records 80,000 to 100,000 clones, more than 75% of them present only once. Sequences were obtained from PBMCs. The receptor set was obtained from a man aged 18 to 35 in good health and CMV-seropositive. CDR3s include the opening cysteine and the closing phenylalanine or tryptophan. A D gene is named only where the DNA matches it firmly. Expanded clones get a size class; other rows say once, few or many, or leave the size out.

NA	NA	TRBJ1-1	TRBV29-1	TGCAGCGCCACCTCCCTCTCCGGGGGAACTGAAGCTTTCTTT	CSATSLSGGTEAFF
NA	TRBD1	TRBJ1-5	TRBV19	TGTGCCAGTAGTATAGAAAAGGGACAGGGTCGGGAGCCCCAGCATTTT	CASSIEKGQGREPQHF
NA	NA	TRBJ2-1	TRBV19	TGTGCCAGTAGTATGAGGGCCAATGGTTTAGGTGAGCAGTTCTTC	CASSMRANGLGEQFF
once	NA	TRBJ2-3	TRBV2	TGTGCCAGCAGCTCCCTGGGAGGCACAGATACGCAGTATTTT	CASSSLGGTDTQYF
NA	NA	TRBJ2-7	TRBV10-2	TGCGCCAGCAGGGGGGGCTCCTACGAGCAGTACTTC	CASRGGSYEQYF
NA	TRBD1	TRBJ2-7	TRBV7-9	TGTGCCAGCAGCCAAATTAGGGACAGCTACGAGCAGTACTTC	CASSQIRDSYEQYF
NA	TRBD1	TRBJ1-5	TRBV13	TGTGCCAGCAGCTTAAGATCAGGTTTGGACAGGGATCAGCCCCAGCATTTT	CASSLRSGLDRDQPQHF
NA	NA	TRBJ1-2	TRBV20-1	TGCAGTGCCCGCAGTGGCTATGGCTACACCTTC	CSARSGYGYTF
NA	TRBD1	TRBJ2-7	TRBV4-3	TGCGCCAGCAGCCGAGACCGGGTGCAGGGGGCCTACGAGCAGTACTTC	CASSRDRVQGAYEQYF
NA	NA	TRBJ2-2	TRBV6-1	TGTGCCTCGGGGTATTTGAACACCGGGGAGCTGTTTTTT	CASGYLNTGELFF
NA	NA	TRBJ2-1	TRBV9	TGTGCCAGCAGCGTAGGCGGCAGCTCAGCCTACAATGAGCAGTTCTTC	CASSVGGSSAYNEQFF
NA	TRBD1	TRBJ2-2	TRBV28	TGTGCCAGCACCGGCGGGGGGACAGGGGACGGGGAGCTGTTTTTT	CASTGGGTGDGELFF
once	NA	TRBJ2-3	TRBV2	TGTGCCAGCAGATGGACCCCAGGGGCCGCCACAGATACGCAGTATTTT	CASRWTPGAATDTQYF
few	TRBD1	TRBJ1-2	TRBV4-1	TGCGCCAGCAGCCAGCCGGACAGGGCTAACTATGGCTACACCTTC	CASSQPDRANYGYTF
NA	NA	TRBJ1-5	TRBV4-1	TGCGCCAGCAGCCAAGGGGAGGGAAACTTGGGCAATCAGCCCCAGCATTTT	CASSQGEGNLGNQPQHF
NA	NA	TRBJ2-1	TRBV15	TGTGCCACCAGCGTAACCTTTGGGGCGTCCTACAATGAGCAGTTCTTC	CATSVTFGASYNEQFF
NA	NA	TRBJ1-1	TRBV29-1	TGCAGCGTTGATGAGGCGGGGGGTAGCACTGAAGCTTTCTTT	CSVDEAGGSTEAFF
NA	NA	TRBJ1-5	TRBV21-1	TGTGCCAGCAGCAGACCGGGTCGGGGGAATAGCAATCAGCCCCAGCATTTT	CASSRPGRGNSNQPQHF
NA	TRBD2	TRBJ2-7	TRBV10-3	TGTGCCATCCAAGAAGGCTCTAGCGGGCCGGTTCCCGAGCAGTACTTC	CAIQEGSSGPVPEQYF
NA	NA	TRBJ1-3	TRBV11-2	TGTGCCAGCAGCTTTCAGGGTAACCCTGGAAACACCATATATTTT	CASSFQGNPGNTIYF